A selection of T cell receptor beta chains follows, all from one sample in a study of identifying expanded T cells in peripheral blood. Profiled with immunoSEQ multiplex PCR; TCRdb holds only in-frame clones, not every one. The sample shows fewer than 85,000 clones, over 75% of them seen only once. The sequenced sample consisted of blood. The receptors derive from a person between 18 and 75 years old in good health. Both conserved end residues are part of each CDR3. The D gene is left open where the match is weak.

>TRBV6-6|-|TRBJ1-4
TGTGCCAGCAGTAGCCGGGAGGCGAATGAAAAACTGTTTTTT
CASSSREANEKLFF
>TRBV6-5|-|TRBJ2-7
TGTGCCAGCAGTTACTCCGGGGCCCCGTGGGAGCAGTACTTC
CASSYSGAPWEQYF
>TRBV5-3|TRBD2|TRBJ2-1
TGTGCCAGAAGCTCAGGCACGAGCGGGAGGGCCAACAATGAGCAGTTCTTC
CARSSGTSGRANNEQFF
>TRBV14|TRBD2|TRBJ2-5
TGTGCCAGCAGCCAGACTAGCGGGGGAGCAGAGACCCAGTACTTC
CASSQTSGGAETQYF
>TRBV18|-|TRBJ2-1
TGTGCCAGCTCACCAACCCTCAACAATGAGCAGTTCTTC
CASSPTLNNEQFF
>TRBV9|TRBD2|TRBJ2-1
TGTGCCAGCAGCTTTAGCGGGAGGGCCTCAGATGAGCAGTTCTTC
CASSFSGRASDEQFF
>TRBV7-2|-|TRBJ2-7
TGTGCCAGCAGCCTCGAACCGGGACAAGCCTACGAGCAGTACTTC
CASSLEPGQAYEQYF
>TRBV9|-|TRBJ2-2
TGTGCCAGCAGCGTATCGACGGCCGGGGAGCTGTTTTTT
CASSVSTAGELFF
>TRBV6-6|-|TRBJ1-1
TGTGCCAGCAGTTTGGTCTTGAACACTGAAGCTTTCTTT
CASSLVLNTEAFF
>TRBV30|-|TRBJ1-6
TGTGCCTGGAGTGTAGGAGGCGAATCACCCCTCCACTTT
CAWSVGGESPLHF
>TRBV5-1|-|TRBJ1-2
TGCGCCAGCGGGCCGGCGGACAGAACATGGGGCTACACCTTC
CASGPADRTWGYTF
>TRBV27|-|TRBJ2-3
TGTGCCAGCAGTTTAGGGACCAGTGGAACGCAGTATTTT
CASSLGTSGTQYF
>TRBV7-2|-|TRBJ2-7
TGTGCCAGCAGCTCACTATCTAGCGCGCGAACCTACGAGCAGTACTTC
CASSSLSSARTYEQYF
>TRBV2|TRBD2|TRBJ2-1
TGTGCCAGCAGGGATGCGGGGGGACCCGGAGTGAATGAGCAGTTCTTC
CASRDAGGPGVNEQFF
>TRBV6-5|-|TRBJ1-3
TGTGCCAGCAGTACGGGGGGGGCCTCTGGAAACACCATATATTTT
CASSTGGASGNTIYF
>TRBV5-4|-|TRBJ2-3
TGTGCCAGCAGCTTGCTCGACTACACAGATACGCAGTATTTT
CASSLLDYTDTQYF
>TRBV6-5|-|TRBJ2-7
TGTGCCAGCAGTTACTCCTTACAGGGAGCCTCCTACGAGCAGTACTTC
CASSYSLQGASYEQYF
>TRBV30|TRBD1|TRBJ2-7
TGTGCCTGGAGTCCCCGGGACAGGGTATACTACGAGCAGTACTTC
CAWSPRDRVYYEQYF
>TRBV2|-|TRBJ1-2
TGTGCCAGCAGCGAAGGAGGACCGCATGGCTACACCTTC
CASSEGGPHGYTF
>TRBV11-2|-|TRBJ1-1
TGTGCCAGCAGCACTAGTGGTCTATCGAACACTGAAGCTTTCTTT
CASSTSGLSNTEAFF
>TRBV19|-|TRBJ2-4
TGTGCCAGTAGTTCGACTAGTTGGGGCAAAAACATTCAGTACTTC
CASSSTSWGKNIQYF
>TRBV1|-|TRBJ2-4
TGCACCAGCAGCCTATTGTACCCGGGCGTAGCCAAAAACATTCAGTACTTC
CTSSLLYPGVAKNIQYF
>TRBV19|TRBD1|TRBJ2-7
TGTGCCAGTAGTCCCCGGACAGGGGGCCAATCCTCCTACGAGCAGTACTTC
CASSPRTGGQSSYEQYF
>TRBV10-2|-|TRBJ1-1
TGCGCCAGCACAGTACAGGCGAACACTGAAGCTTTCTTT
CASTVQANTEAFF
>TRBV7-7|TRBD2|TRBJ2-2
TGTGCTAGCAGCCAACTAGCGGGGGAGACTACCGGGGAGCTGTTTTTT
CASSQLAGETTGELFF
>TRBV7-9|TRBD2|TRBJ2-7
TGTGCCAGCAGCAGAACTAGCGGGGGGTCCTACGAGCAGTACTTC
CASSRTSGGSYEQYF
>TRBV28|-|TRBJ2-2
TGTGCCAGCGCGGGACAGAGCACCGGGGAGCTGTTTTTT
CASAGQSTGELFF
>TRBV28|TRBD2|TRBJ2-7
TGTGCCAGCAGTTTCGTCAGTAGCGGGCAGTTCTCCTACGAGCAGTACTTC
CASSFVSSGQFSYEQYF
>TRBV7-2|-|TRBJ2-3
TGTGCCAGCAGCTTAGGGACTAGCACAGATACGCAGTATTTT
CASSLGTSTDTQYF
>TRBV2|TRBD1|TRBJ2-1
TGTGCCAGCAGTGAAGGGTTCGGGGGGACAGGGGGTAATGAGCAGTTCTTC
CASSEGFGGTGGNEQFF
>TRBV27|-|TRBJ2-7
TGTGCCAGCAGGAACATTTACGAGCAGTACTTC
CASRNIYEQYF
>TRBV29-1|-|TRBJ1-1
TGCAGCGGATCGTTGAACACTGAAGCTTTCTTT
CSGSLNTEAFF
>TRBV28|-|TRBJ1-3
TGTGCCAGCAGGAGTCAGGGCTCTGGAAACACCATATATTTT
CASRSQGSGNTIYF
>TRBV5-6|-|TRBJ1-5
TGTGCCAGCAGCTTGGCCATCGGATATAGCAATCAGCCCCAGCATTTT
CASSLAIGYSNQPQHF